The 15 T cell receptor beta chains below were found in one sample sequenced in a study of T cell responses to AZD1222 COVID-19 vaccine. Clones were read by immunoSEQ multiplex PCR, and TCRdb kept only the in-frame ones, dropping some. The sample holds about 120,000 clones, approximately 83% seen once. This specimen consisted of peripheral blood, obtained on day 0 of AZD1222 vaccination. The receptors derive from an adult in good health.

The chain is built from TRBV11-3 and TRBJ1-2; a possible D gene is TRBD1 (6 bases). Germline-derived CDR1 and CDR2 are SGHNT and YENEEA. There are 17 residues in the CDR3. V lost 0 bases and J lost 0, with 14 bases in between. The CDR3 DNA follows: TGTGCCAGCAGCTTAGAAGGCAGGGGCAGCGCTAACTATGGCTACACCTTC. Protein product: CASSLEGRGSANYGYTF.

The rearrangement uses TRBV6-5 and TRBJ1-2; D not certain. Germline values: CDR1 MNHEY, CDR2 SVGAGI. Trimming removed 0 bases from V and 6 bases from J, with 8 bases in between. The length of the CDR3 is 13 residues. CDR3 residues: CASSYSSKDGYTF. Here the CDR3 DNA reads TGTGCCAGCAGTTACTCTTCAAAAGATGGCTACACCTTC.

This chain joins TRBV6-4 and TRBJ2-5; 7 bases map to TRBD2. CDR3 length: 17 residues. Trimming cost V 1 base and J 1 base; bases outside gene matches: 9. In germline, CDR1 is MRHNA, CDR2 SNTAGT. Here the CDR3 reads CASSDFHGGGTQETQYF. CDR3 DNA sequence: TGTGCCAGCAGTGACTTCCATGGGGGGGGGACCCAAGAGACCCAGTACTTC.

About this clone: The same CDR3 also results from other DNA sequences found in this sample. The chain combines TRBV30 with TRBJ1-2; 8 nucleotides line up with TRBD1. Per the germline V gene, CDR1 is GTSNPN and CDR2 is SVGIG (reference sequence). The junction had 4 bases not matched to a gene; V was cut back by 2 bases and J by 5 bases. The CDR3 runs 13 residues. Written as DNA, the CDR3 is TGTGCCTGGAGTCGGGACAGGCCTTATGGCTACACCTTC. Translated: CAWSRDRPYGYTF.

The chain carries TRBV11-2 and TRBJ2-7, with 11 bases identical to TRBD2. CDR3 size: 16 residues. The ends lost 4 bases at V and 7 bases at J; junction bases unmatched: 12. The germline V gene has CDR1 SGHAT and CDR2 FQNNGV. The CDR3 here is CASSSLAGGPVREQYF. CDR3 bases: TGTGCCAGCAGCTCCTTAGCGGGAGGGCCTGTACGTGAGCAGTACTTC.

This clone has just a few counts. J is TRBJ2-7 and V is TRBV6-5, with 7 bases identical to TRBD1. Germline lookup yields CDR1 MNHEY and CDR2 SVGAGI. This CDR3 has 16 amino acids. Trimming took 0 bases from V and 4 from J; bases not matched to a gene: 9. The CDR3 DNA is TGTGCCAGCAGTTACTCCTTCGAAGGGGGCAGGTACGAGCAGTACTTC. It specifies CASSYSFEGGRYEQYF.

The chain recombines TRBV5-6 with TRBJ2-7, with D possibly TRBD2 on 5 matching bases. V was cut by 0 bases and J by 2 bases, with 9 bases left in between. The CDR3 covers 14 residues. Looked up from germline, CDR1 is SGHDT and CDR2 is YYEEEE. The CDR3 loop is CASSLGGAPYEQYF. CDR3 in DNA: TGTGCCAGCAGCTTGGGGGGAGCCCCCTACGAGCAGTACTTC.

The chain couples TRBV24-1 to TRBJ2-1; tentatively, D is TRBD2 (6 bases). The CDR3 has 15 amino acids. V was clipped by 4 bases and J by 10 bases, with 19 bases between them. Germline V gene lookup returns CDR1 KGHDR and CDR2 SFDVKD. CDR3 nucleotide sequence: TGTGCCACCAGTGACCGGGTGACTTTTGGGGGGGAGCAGTTCTTC. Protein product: CATSDRVTFGGEQFF.

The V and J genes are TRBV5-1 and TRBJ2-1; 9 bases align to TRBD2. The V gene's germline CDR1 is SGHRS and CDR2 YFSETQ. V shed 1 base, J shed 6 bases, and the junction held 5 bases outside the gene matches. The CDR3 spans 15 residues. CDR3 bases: TGCGCCAGCAGCTTGACGACTAGCGGCCCCAATGAGCAGTTCTTC. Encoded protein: CASSLTTSGPNEQFF.

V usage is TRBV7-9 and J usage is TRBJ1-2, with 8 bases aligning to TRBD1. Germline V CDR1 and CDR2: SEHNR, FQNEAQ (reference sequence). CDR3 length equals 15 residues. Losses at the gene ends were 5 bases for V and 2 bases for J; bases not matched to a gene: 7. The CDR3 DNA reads TGTGCCAGCAGCGCGGACAGGGAAGGCAACTATGGCTACACCTTC. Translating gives CASSADREGNYGYTF.

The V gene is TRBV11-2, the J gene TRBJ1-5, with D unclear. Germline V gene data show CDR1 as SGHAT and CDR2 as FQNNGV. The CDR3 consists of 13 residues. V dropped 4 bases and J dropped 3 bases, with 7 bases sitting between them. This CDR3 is CASSSLDNQPQHF. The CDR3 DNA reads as TGTGCCAGCAGCTCCCTTGACAATCAGCCCCAGCATTTT.

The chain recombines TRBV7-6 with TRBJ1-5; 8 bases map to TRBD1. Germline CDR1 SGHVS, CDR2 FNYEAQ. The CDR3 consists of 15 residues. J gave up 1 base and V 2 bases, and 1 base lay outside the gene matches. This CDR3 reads CASSLRTGSNQPQHF. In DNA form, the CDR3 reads TGTGCCAGCAGCTTACGGACAGGGAGCAATCAGCCCCAGCATTTT.

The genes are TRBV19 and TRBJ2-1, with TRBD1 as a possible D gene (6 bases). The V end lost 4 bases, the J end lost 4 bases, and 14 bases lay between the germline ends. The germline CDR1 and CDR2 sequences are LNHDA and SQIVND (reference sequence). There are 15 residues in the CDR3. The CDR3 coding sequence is TGTGCCAGTAGTACCCAGGGGCCAGGGTACAATGAGCAGTTCTTC. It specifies CASSTQGPGYNEQFF.

CDR3 sequence reads: CASSSADLTGELFF. The CDR3, as DNA: TGCGCCAGCAGCTCGGCGGACCTCACCGGGGAGCTGTTTTTT. This rearrangement joins TRBV5-1 to TRBJ2-2; unclear D gene. The CDR3 spans 14 residues. V dropped 3 bases and J dropped 4 bases, with 10 bases sitting between them. Germline V lookup: CDR1 SGHRS, CDR2 YFSETQ.

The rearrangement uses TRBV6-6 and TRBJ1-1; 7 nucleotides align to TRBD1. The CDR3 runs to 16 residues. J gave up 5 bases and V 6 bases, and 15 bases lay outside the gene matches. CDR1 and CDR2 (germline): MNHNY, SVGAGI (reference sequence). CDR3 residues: CASSQLRTTGMTEAFF. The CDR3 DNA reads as TGTGCCAGCAGCCAACTAAGAACGACAGGGATGACTGAAGCTTTCTTT.